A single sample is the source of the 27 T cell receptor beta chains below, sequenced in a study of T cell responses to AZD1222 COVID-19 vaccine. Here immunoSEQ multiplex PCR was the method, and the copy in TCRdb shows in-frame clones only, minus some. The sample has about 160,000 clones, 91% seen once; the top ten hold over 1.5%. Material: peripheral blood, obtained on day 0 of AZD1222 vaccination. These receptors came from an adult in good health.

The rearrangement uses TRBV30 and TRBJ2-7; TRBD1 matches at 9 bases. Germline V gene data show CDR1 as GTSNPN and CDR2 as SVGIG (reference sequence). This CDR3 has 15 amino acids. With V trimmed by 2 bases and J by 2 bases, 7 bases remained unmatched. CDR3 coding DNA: TGTGCCTGGAGTTCCCGGACAGGGGCGCCCTACGAGCAGTACTTC. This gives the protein CAWSSRTGAPYEQYF.

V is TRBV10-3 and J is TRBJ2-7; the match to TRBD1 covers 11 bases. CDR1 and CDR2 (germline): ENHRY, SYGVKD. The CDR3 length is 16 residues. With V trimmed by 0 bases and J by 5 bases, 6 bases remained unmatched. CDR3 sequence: CAISESSRDRGDEQYF. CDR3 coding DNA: TGTGCCATCAGTGAGTCTTCGCGGGACAGGGGGGACGAGCAGTACTTC.

CDR3 sequence reads: CASSEYGLETQYF. CDR3 bases: TGTGCCAGCAGTGAATATGGACTGGAGACCCAGTACTTC. This chain uses TRBV25-1 with TRBJ2-5, with D perhaps matching TRBD2 (5 bases). Germline V gene lookup returns CDR1 MGHDK and CDR2 SYGVNS. Deletions cut 0 bases from V and 5 bases from J, with 7 bases between. The CDR3 is made up of 13 amino acids.

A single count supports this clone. DNA for the CDR3: TGTGCCAGCAGCGTCCGGGGAGGGACTGAAGCTTTCTTT. It specifies CASSVRGGTEAFF. The V and J genes are TRBV7-9 and TRBJ1-1; the D is unclear. The CDR3 is 13 amino acids. The V and J ends lost 5 bases and 5 bases respectively, with 12 bases between them. Germline loops: CDR1 SEHNR, CDR2 FQNEAQ (reference sequence).

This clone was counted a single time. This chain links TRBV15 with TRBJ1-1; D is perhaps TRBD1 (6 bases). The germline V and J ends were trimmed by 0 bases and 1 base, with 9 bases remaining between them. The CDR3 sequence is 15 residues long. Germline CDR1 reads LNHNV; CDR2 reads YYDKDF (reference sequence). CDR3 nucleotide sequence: TGTGCCACCAGCAGAGAAGGGACAACGAACACTGAAGCTTTCTTT. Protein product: CATSREGTTNTEAFF.

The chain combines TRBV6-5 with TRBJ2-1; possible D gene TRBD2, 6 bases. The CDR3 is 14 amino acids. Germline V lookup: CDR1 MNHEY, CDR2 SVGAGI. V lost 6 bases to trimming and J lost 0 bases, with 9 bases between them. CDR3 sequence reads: CASSRGNSYNEQFF. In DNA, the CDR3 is TGTGCCAGCAGCCGCGGGAACTCCTACAATGAGCAGTTCTTC.

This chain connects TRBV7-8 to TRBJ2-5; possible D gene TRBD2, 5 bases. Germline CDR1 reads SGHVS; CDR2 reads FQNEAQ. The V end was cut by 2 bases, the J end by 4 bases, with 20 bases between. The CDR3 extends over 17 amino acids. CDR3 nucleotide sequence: TGTGCCAGCAGCTTAATTCTGGGAGACGGGTTTCGAGAGACCCAGTACTTC. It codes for CASSLILGDGFRETQYF.

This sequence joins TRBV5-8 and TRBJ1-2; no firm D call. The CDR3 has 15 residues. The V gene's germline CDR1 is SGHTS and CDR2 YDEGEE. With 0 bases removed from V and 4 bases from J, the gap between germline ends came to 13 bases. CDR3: CASSLGRILSYGYTF. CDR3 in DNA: TGTGCCAGCAGCTTGGGCAGAATACTTAGCTATGGCTACACCTTC.

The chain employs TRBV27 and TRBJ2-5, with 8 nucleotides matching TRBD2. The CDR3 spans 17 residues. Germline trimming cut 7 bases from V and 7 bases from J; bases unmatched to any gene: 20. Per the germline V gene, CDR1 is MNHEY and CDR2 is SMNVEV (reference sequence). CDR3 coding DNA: TGTGCCAGCAAACACCGGGGACTAGATGTAAGATTCGGGACCCAGTACTTC. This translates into CASKHRGLDVRFGTQYF.

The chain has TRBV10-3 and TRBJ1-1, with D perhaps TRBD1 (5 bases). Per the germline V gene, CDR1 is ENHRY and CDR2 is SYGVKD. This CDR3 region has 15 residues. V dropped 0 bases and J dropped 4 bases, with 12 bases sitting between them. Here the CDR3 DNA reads TGTGCCATCAGTGAGTCATCGGGGGGAGGCACTGAAGCTTTCTTT. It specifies CAISESSGGGTEAFF.

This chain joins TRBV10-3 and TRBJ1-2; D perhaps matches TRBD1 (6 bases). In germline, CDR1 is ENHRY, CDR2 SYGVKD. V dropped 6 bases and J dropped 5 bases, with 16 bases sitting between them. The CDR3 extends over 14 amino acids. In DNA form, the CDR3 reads TGTGCCATCAGGACGGGACAAGAATTTTATGGCTACACCTTC. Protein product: CAIRTGQEFYGYTF.

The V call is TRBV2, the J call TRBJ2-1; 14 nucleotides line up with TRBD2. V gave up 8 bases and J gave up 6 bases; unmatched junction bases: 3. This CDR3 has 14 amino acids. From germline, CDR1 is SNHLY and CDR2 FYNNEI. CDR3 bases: TGTGCCAGCCTCGGGACTAGCGGGGGCAATGAGCAGTTCTTC. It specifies CASLGTSGGNEQFF.

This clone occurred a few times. CDR3 sequence reads: CASSTLEISEQYF. For the CDR3, the DNA is TGCGCCAGCTCTACCTTAGAAATTAGCGAGCAGTACTTC. The rearrangement uses TRBV5-1 and TRBJ2-7; D unclear. Germline V gene data show CDR1 as SGHRS and CDR2 as YFSETQ. The CDR3 runs 13 residues. The germline V and J ends were trimmed by 7 bases and 6 bases, with 17 bases remaining between them.

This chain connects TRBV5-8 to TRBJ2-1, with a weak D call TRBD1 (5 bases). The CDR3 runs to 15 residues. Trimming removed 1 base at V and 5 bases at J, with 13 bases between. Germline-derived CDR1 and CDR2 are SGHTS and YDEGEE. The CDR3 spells CASSLWGGLDNEQFF. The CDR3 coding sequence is TGTGCCAGCAGCTTGTGGGGCGGCCTGGACAATGAGCAGTTCTTC.

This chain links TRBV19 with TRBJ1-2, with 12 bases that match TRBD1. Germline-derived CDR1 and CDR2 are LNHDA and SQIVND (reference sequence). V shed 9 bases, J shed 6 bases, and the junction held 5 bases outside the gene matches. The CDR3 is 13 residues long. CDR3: CASRDRGLDGYTF. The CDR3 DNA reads TGTGCCAGCCGGGACAGGGGGCTAGATGGCTACACCTTC.

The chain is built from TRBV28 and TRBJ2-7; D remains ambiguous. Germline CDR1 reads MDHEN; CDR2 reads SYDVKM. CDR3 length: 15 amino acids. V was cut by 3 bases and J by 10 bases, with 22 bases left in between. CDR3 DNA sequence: TGTGCCAGCAGTTTGTACAGCGAGCTTCCTACGAGCCAGTACTTC. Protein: CASSLYSELPTSQYF.

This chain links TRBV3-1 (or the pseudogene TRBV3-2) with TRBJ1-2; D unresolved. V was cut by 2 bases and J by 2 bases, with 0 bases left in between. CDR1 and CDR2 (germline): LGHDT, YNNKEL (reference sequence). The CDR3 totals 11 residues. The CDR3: CASSQNYGYTF. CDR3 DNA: TGTGCCAGCAGCCAAAACTATGGCTACACCTTC.

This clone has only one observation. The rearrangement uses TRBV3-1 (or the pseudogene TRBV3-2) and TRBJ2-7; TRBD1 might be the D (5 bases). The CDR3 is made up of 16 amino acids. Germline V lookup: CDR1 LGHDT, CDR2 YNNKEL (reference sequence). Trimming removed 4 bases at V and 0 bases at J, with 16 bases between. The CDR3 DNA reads TGTGCCAGCAGCCCCAAGCCCGACAGATACTCCTACGAGCAGTACTTC. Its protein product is CASSPKPDRYSYEQYF.

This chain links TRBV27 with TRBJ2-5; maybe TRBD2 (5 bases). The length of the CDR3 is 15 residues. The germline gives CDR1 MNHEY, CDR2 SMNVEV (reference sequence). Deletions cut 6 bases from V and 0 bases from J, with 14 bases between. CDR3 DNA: TGTGCCAGCAGCGACTCGGGATGGTACCAAGAGACCCAGTACTTC. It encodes CASSDSGWYQETQYF.

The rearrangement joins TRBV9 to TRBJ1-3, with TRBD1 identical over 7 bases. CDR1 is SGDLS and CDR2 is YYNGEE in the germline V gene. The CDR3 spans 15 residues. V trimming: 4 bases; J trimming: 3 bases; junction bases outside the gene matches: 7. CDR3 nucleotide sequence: TGTGCCAGCAGCTCCCGGGACAGTAGTGGAAACACCATATATTTT. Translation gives CASSSRDSSGNTIYF.

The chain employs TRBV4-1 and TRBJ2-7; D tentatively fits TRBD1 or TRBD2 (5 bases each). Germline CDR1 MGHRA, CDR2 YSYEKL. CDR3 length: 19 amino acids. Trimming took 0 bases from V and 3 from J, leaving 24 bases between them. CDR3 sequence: CASSQETRGNKKFVYEQYF. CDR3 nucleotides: TGCGCCAGCAGCCAAGAAACCCGGGGCAACAAAAAGTTTGTCTACGAGCAGTACTTC.

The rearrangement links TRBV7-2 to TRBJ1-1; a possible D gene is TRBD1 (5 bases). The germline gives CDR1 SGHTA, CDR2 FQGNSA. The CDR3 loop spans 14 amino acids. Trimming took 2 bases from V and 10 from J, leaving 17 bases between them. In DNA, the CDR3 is TGTGCCAGCAGCTTACCGGGAAAGGATGGGGGAGCTTTCTTT. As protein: CASSLPGKDGGAFF. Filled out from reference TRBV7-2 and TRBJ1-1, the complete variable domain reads GAGVSQSPSNKVTEKGKDVELRCDPISGHTALYWYRQSLGQGLEFLIYFQGNSAPDKSGLPSDRFSAERTGGSVSTLTIQRTQQEDSAVYLCASSLPGKDGGAFFGQGTRLTVV.

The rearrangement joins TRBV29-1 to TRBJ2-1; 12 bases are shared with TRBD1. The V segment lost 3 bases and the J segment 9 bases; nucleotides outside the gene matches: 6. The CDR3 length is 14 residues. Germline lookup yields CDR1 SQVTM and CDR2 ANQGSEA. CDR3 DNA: TGCAGCGTTGAGAGGGGACAGGGGGCGTTTGAGCAGTTCTTC. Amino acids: CSVERGQGAFEQFF.

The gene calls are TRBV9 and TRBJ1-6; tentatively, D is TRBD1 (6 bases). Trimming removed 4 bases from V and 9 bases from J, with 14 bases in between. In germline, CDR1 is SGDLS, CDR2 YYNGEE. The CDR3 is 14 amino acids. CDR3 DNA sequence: TGTGCCAGCAGCTTGGGGGCTGATAGTTCACCCCTCCACTTT. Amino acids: CASSLGADSSPLHF. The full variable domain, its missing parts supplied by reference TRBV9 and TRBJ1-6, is DSGVTQTPKHLITATGQRVTLRCSPRSGDLSVYWYQQSLDQGLQFLIQYYNGEERAKGNILERFSAQQFPDLHSELNLSSLELGDSALYFCASSLGADSSPLHFGNGTRLTVT.

Here the CDR3 reads CASSPERVSNQPQHF. The CDR3 region has the DNA TGTGCCAGCAGTCCCGAGCGGGTTAGCAATCAGCCCCAGCATTTT. The chain links TRBV6-5 to TRBJ1-5; D unclear. Germline values: CDR1 MNHEY, CDR2 SVGAGI. Trimming pared 5 bases from V and 0 bases from J, leaving 11 bases between. The CDR3 length is 15 residues.

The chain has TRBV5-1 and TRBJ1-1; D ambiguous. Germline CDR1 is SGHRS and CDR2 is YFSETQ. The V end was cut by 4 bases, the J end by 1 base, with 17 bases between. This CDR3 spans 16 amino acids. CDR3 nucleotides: TGCGCCAGCAGCCTCTGGACGGATGGTAAGAACACTGAAGCTTTCTTT. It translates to CASSLWTDGKNTEAFF.

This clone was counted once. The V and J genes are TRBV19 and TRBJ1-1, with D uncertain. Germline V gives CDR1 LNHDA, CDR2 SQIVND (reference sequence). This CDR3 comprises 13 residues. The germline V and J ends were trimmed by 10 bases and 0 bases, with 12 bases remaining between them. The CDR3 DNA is TGTGCCACTGCAAGTTCAGTGAACACTGAAGCTTTCTTT. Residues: CATASSVNTEAFF.